This T cell receptor beta chain is drawn from a study of early stage breast cancer tumors (dated by TCRdb to the late 2010s). Study-wide context: Of the 15 or so invasive breast tumors, 12 to 13 were found to be estrogen receptor-positive, progesterone receptor-positive and HER2-negative. Eight of the 12 ER+/PR+/HER2- tumors were invasive ductal carcinomas, while the other four were invasive lobular carcinomas. Across all samples, 2 million to 3 million templates representing around 1 million unique clonotypes were detected. A read coverage of roughly 10-fold per sample was achieved on average.

From the cysteine up to the phenylalanine, the CDR3 has a length of 15 residues. The only DNA kept is the CDR3, 45 bases in frame from the first base. The CDR1 and CDR2 encoded by the germline V gene are MDHEN and SYDVKM. Clipping removes 6 bases from V and 0 bases from J, with 4 as the unmatched junction base count. Adjacent normal breast tissue was collected about 2-4.5 cm away from the tumor, rinsed in PBS and stored in prechilled RNAlater. Normal breast tissue often required about 85-320 mg of tissue for sufficient DNA because of high lipid content and low cell density. The study profiled bulk TCR beta-chain repertoires in matched peripheral blood, tumor and adjacent normal breast tissue taken from approximately 15 patients with early-stage breast cancer. The Qiagen AllPrep DNA/RNA Mini kit was used to extract genomic DNA. Two independent genomic DNA replicates were amplified for each sample, with approximately 0.5 ug used for blood and approximately 1.5 ug for tumor or normal breast. Following the manufacturer's instructions, the ImmunoSeq Intro kit was used to carry out TCRB sequencing on genomic DNA. Multiplex PCR ran around 32 cycles with proprietary primers and spike-in control sequences for absolute quantification. Single-end 150-bp reads were used to sequence an 87-bp fragment covering the CDR3 and the flanking V and J genes. Seven samples, each with two replicates, were multiplexed per lane of an Illumina MiSeq using version 3.0 chemistry. The paper's data handling went like this. The vendor's proprietary pipeline handled the raw data processing, merging both replicates into a single result for each sample. To define clonotypes, the study grouped productive rearrangements that shared the V-gene family, CDR3 amino acid sequence and J-gene segment. To compute clonality, the normalized Shannon entropy (Pielou evenness) of TCRB abundances was subtracted from 1. To estimate T cell density, the total number of templates was divided by the input cell count, which was inferred from how much DNA went in. Recon was used with default parameters to estimate total repertoire diversity and clonality. A clonotype counted as tumor-enriched if its abundance in tumor exceeded 0.1% and was at least 32-fold higher than its abundance in normal breast. TCRdb carries this immuneACCESS record with in-frame sequences only. Its versions omit some clonotypes, under half of them owing to an unresolved V gene in the studies checked, with the rest unexplained. The V and J calls and clone size come from that table; D and trimming were worked out from the DNA. This sample is represented by 7,000 to 8,500 clones; 77% of them were singletons. Approximately 9% of the sample is in the top ten clones.

Broad study findings and their caveats: Enriched TCRB sequences shared across patients were found to be mostly commonly generated sequences that were unlikely to play an important role in the tumor microenvironment. Repertoires from blood and normal breast were more alike than repertoires from blood and tumor, and in about 90% of the 16 patients, comparing each tissue with blood separated tumor from normal. Chain pairing and functional markers such as CD4, CD8 and FOXP3 were not captured by bulk genomic DNA sequencing of unsorted cells. Roughly 2.6-fold higher T cell density and higher clonality were observed in tumors than in adjacent normal breast tissue. Because the cohort was small, a breakdown by tumor subtype could not be done.

Details on this clone: Its antigen is currently not known. No base quality values were provided; no much bigger clone lies one nucleotide off.

This TCR was sampled from a person between 55 and 70 years old with breast cancer. The material sequenced was normal breast tissue next to the tumor. In this chain, TRBV28 is recombined with TRBJ2-1, with TRBD1 identical over 8 junction bases. Here the CDR3 is given as CASRRQGSSYNEQFF. The sequenced DNA is TGTGCCAGCAGGCGACAGGGGAGCTCCTACAATGAGCAGTTCTTC.